These 21 T cell receptor beta chains originate from one sample sequenced in a study of T-cell reconstitution after alpha-beta-depleted transplantation in children. Preparation of the TCRbeta library was carried out with unique molecular identifiers. MiXCR, applied by TCRdb to the PCR reads, yields one record per CDR3 protein. The sample shows about 440,000 distinct CDR3 sequences, over 40% of them seen only once. Specimen: PBMCs, collected before TCRalphabeta/CD19-depleted stem cell transplant. The source is a girl aged 2-10 years with aplastic anemia, due to receive a stem cell transplant.

CDR3 sequence reads: CASSSVVRSPSPGANVLTF. The CDR3 DNA is TGTGCCAGCAGCTCTGTGGTCCGGTCACCATCCCCTGGGGCCAACGTCCTGACTTTC. This chain connects TRBV11-2 to TRBJ2-6; no definite D call. There are 19 residues in the CDR3. Germline values: CDR1 SGHAT, CDR2 FQNNGV. Trimming stripped 4 bases from V and 2 bases from J, with 21 bases between.

The J gene is TRBJ1-5, the V gene TRBV12-3 or TRBV12-4; 7 bases fit TRBD1. The CDR3 extends over 13 amino acids. With 6 bases clipped from V and 7 bases from J, the junction kept 6 bases outside the gene matches. CDR3 sequence (DNA): TGTGCCAGCAGGAGTCAGGGGGACCAGCCCCAGCATTTT. Translated: CASRSQGDQPQHF.

V and J are TRBV7-6 and TRBJ2-7, with 9 bases lining up with TRBD1. Germline V CDR1 and CDR2: SGHVS, FNYEAQ. Trimming removed 5 bases from V and 6 bases from J; junction bases left unmatched: 8. The CDR3 contains 14 residues. CDR3 sequence (DNA): TGTGCCAGCAGCCGCCGGGACAGGGTCGGCGAGCAGTACTTC. Translation: CASSRRDRVGEQYF.

This clonotype was observed many times. This rearrangement joins TRBV14 to TRBJ2-1; TRBD2 agrees at 14 bases. Unmatched junction bases numbered 8, after V lost 1 base and J lost 6 bases. From germline, CDR1 is SGHDN and CDR2 FVKESK. This CDR3 region has 18 residues. This chain's CDR3 is CASSQGKRLAGGPNEQFF. The CDR3 nucleotides are TGTGCCAGCAGCCAAGGGAAAAGACTAGCGGGAGGGCCCAATGAGCAGTTCTTC. Looking up the rest from reference TRBV14 and TRBJ2-1 gives the full variable domain: EAGVTQFPSHSVIEKGQTVTLRCDPISGHDNLYWYRRVMGKEIKFLLHFVKESKQDESGMPNNRFLAERTGGTYSTLKVQPAELEDSGVYFCASSQGKRLAGGPNEQFFGPGTRLTVL.

Remarks on this clonotype: Since no conserved phenylalanine or tryptophan closes the CDR3, a read error is the likely cause. V usage is TRBV27 and J usage is TRBJ1-2, with 8 positions matching TRBD1. After removal of 5 bases from V and 3 bases from J, the junction contained 14 bases not matched to a gene. Germline V gene sequence: CDR1 MNHEY, CDR2 SMNVEV (reference sequence). The CDR3 extends over 17 amino acids. The CDR3 region is CASSPDHLTGVDYGYTS. The CDR3 DNA reads as TGTGCCAGCAGTCCGGACCATCTGACAGGGGTGGACTATGGCTACACCTCC.

This chain connects TRBV28 to TRBJ2-3; TRBD2 matches at 9 bases. The CDR3 sequence is 15 residues long. Trimming cost V 3 bases and J 5 bases; bases outside gene matches: 6. Germline-derived CDR1 and CDR2 are MDHEN and SYDVKM. The CDR3: CASSFGGGAGDTQYF. In nucleotides, the CDR3 is TGTGCCAGCAGTTTCGGCGGGGGGGCCGGAGATACGCAGTATTTT.

Here the CDR3 reads CSFSQDTQYF. CDR3 nucleotide sequence: TGCAGTTTTAGCCAGGATACGCAGTATTTT. The genes are TRBV20-1 and TRBJ2-3, with no clear D. Germline loops: CDR1 DFQATT, CDR2 SNEGSKA (reference sequence). The CDR3 length is 10 residues. Trimming cost V 8 bases and J 6 bases, with 9 bases left between them.

The chain's CDR3 is CASSLMGLTLSTDTQYF. CDR3 coding DNA: TGTGCCAGCAGCTTAATGGGCTTAACCCTTAGCACAGATACGCAGTATTTT. The genes are TRBV7-3 and TRBJ2-3; D not certain. V was cut by 1 base and J by 0 bases, with 14 bases left in between. This CDR3 has 17 amino acids. CDR1 SGHTA and CDR2 FQGTGA come from the germline V gene. Supplemented by reference TRBV7-3 and TRBJ2-3, the full variable domain reads GAGVSQTPSNKVTEKGKYVELRCDPISGHTALYWYRQSLGQGPEFLIYFQGTGAADDSGLPNDRFFAVRPEGSVSTLKIQRTERGDSAVYLCASSLMGLTLSTDTQYFGPGTRLTVL.

The chain links TRBV28 to TRBJ2-5, with TRBD2 matching 9 bases. The CDR3 runs to 13 residues. CDR1 and CDR2 from the germline V gene are MDHEN and SYDVKM. The trim removed 6 bases at V and 4 bases at J, leaving 3 bases unmatched. The CDR3 DNA sequence: TGTGCCAGCAGGTTTAGCGGGAGAGAGACCCAGTACTTC. Translation gives CASRFSGRETQYF.

V gene TRBV27 combines with J gene TRBJ2-2, with a tentative D call TRBD2 (5 bases). Trimming removed 1 base at V and 4 bases at J, with 13 bases between. Germline CDR1 MNHEY, CDR2 SMNVEV (reference sequence). This CDR3 is built from 16 residues. CDR3 coding DNA: TGTGCCAGCAGTTTATTGAGATCGGGGTCCACCGGGGAGCTGTTTTTT. It translates to CASSLLRSGSTGELFF.

The chain links TRBV14 to TRBJ2-1, with 7 bases identical to TRBD2. The trim removed 1 base at V and 3 bases at J, leaving 0 bases unmatched. CDR1 is SGHDN, CDR2 FVKESK, per germline. This CDR3 region has 14 residues. The CDR3 DNA is TGTGCCAGCAGCCAAGCTAGCGGCTACAATGAGCAGTTCTTC. Its protein product is CASSQASGYNEQFF.

In this sample, this clonotype turned up once. The CDR3 spells CASSYDSGRALYEQYF. CDR3 nucleotides: TGCGCCAGCAGCTATGATAGCGGGAGGGCCCTATACGAGCAGTACTTC. The chain links TRBV5-1 to TRBJ2-7, with 11 nucleotides matching TRBD2. Germline V CDR1 and CDR2: SGHRS, YFSETQ. J was trimmed by 4 bases and V by 3 bases; bases with no gene match: 9. The CDR3 has 16 amino acids.

In its sample, this clonotype was seen many times. The chain has TRBV6-2 or TRBV6-3 and TRBJ2-4; TRBD2 agrees at 11 bases. Germline V CDR1 and CDR2: MNHEY, SVGEGT. There are 18 residues in the CDR3. The ends lost 0 bases at V and 9 bases at J; junction bases unmatched: 13. As DNA, the CDR3 is TGTGCCAGCAGTTACTCCCCTGCGACTAGCGGGATAGGGGGCATTCAGTACTTC. Translated, it gives CASSYSPATSGIGGIQYF.

The chain employs TRBV15 and TRBJ2-4; unclear D gene. The CDR3 sequence is 14 residues long. Germline V lookup: CDR1 LNHNV, CDR2 YYDKDF (reference sequence). The V and J ends lost 5 bases and 5 bases respectively, with 13 bases between them. The DNA for the CDR3 is TGTGCCACCAGCGGCCTAGGAGCTGAAAACATTCAGTACTTC. It codes for CATSGLGAENIQYF.

The chain uses TRBV29-1 and TRBJ2-5, with 8 bases that match TRBD1. With 8 bases clipped from V and 4 bases from J, the junction kept 12 bases outside the gene matches. The CDR3 spans 14 residues. Germline V CDR1 and CDR2: SQVTM, ANQGSEA. DNA of the CDR3: TGCAGCACCCCTCGGGCAGGGGGCGGAGAGACCCAGTACTTC. It encodes CSTPRAGGGETQYF.

This clonotype was picked up many times. V and J are TRBV20-1 and TRBJ2-3; 11 bases match TRBD2. V was clipped by 5 bases and J by 4 bases; unmatched bases: 14. Germline lookup yields CDR1 DFQATT and CDR2 SNEGSKA (reference sequence). The CDR3 spans 17 residues. CDR3 sequence: CSAGSTSGIPKADTQYF. The CDR3 bases are TGCAGTGCTGGGTCGACTAGCGGGATCCCCAAGGCAGATACGCAGTATTTT.

This clonotype was detected ten times or more. The chain links TRBV29-1 to TRBJ2-3; 10 nucleotides match TRBD2. This CDR3 contains 14 residues. V lost 4 bases to trimming and J lost 4 bases; unmatched junction nucleotides: 5. The germline gives CDR1 SQVTM, CDR2 ANQGSEA. This CDR3 is CSVVLAGDADTQYF. In DNA, the CDR3 is TGCAGCGTTGTGCTAGCGGGAGACGCAGATACGCAGTATTTT.

The chain combines TRBV4-1 with TRBJ2-2; 7 nucleotides line up with TRBD1. CDR3 length: 16 amino acids. The trim removed 0 bases at V and 5 bases at J, leaving 6 bases unmatched. Germline loops: CDR1 MGHRA, CDR2 YSYEKL. Here the CDR3 DNA reads TGCGCCAGCAGCCAAGAGGCGGTCAGGGGGACCGGGGAGCTGTTTTTT. This gives the protein CASSQEAVRGTGELFF.

Many counts were recorded for this clonotype. This chain links TRBV7-2 with TRBJ1-5; D unresolved. Deletions cut 2 bases from V and 2 bases from J, with 7 bases between. The germline CDR1 and CDR2 sequences are SGHTA and FQGNSA. CDR3 length: 14 residues. CDR3 loop: CASSLLGGNQPQHF. Here the CDR3 DNA reads TGTGCCAGCAGCTTACTAGGAGGCAATCAGCCCCAGCATTTT.

J is TRBJ2-3 and V is TRBV5-1; possibly TRBD1 for D (6 bases). Between the trimmed V and J ends, which lost 4 bases and 1 base, there was a span of 13 bases. There are 15 residues in the CDR3. Germline CDR1 is SGHRS and CDR2 is YFSETQ. The CDR3 loop reads CASSTGRTGTDTQYF. As DNA, the CDR3 is TGCGCCAGCAGCACGGGCCGGACAGGCACAGATACGCAGTATTTT.

The rearrangement joins TRBV18 to TRBJ2-3; D call uncertain. Trimming removed 3 bases at V and 0 bases at J, with 7 bases between. In germline, CDR1 is KGHSH, CDR2 LQKENI. CDR3 length equals 14 residues. CDR3 sequence reads: CASSPRPSTDTQYF. CDR3 coding DNA: TGTGCCAGCTCACCCAGGCCTAGCACAGATACGCAGTATTTT.